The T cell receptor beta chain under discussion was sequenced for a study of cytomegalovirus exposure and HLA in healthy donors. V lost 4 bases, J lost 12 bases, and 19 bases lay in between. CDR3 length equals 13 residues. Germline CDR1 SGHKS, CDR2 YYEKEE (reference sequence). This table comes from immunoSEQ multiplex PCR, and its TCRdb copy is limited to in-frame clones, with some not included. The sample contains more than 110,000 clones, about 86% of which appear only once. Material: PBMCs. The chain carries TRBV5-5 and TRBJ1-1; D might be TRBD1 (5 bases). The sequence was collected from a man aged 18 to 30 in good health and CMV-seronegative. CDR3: CASSRNTGPGTFF. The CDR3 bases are TGTGCCAGCAGCCGAAACACCGGCCCAGGGACTTTCTTT.